This T cell receptor beta chain comes out of a study of PD-1 blockade in classical Hodgkin lymphoma. Relapses following autologous stem cell transplantation were seen in all patients, with brentuximab vedotin exposure varying. Only in-frame clones appear in the TCRdb table, and some are missing; sequencing was by immunoSEQ multiplex PCR. The table includes tens of thousands of clones, about three quarters detected once. Overall study results and limits: The baseline diversity of complete responders showed similarity to that of newly diagnosed patients. TCR diversity at baseline was reported to be reduced in newly diagnosed patients relative to healthy donors.

The CDR3 totals 13 residues. V gave up 3 bases and J gave up 2 bases, with 7 bases separating them. Germline-derived CDR1 and CDR2 are MNHEY and SMNVEV (reference sequence). Points on this clone: The antigen remains unidentified.

This clonotype originated in a human donor with classical Hodgkin lymphoma. The sample was peripheral blood mononuclear cells (PBMCs), taken at baseline. V is TRBV27 and J is TRBJ1-2, with D unresolved. As DNA, the CDR3 is TGTGCCAGCAGTTTTGCCGGGAACTATGGCTACACCTTC. It encodes CASSFAGNYGYTF.